This TCR beta chain was profiled in a study of blood T cell repertoires in COVID-19. Study-wide background: The United States, Italy and Spain were the sources of the acute and convalescent COVID-19 samples. PBMCs, B-cell-depleted T cells, or T cells provided the cDNA or gDNA that made up the material.

This clone appeared once. In the same sample, other DNA sequences code for this CDR3. In the original workflow: Amplification of reference gene primers was used by the study to estimate nucleated cell counts. Some clones are missing from TCRdb's copy, which holds only in-frame ones; the method was immunoSEQ multiplex PCR. V and J calls and clone size follow that table, whereas D and trimming were derived from the DNA. The top ten clones hold 15% to 20% of a sample with about 200,000 clones, roughly 84% of them seen once. CDR1 and CDR2 from the germline V gene are SGDLS and YYNGEE. The V end was cut by 0 bases, the J end by 1 base, with 10 bases between. The length of the CDR3 is 15 residues.

Sequenced material: peripheral blood. The V call is TRBV9, the J call TRBJ2-5; D not certain. The TCR originated in a man in his forties or fifties with COVID-19, enrolled during active disease. The CDR3, as DNA: TGTGCCAGCAGCGTAGCTTCTGGCCTCCAAGAGACCCAGTACTTC. Translation gives CASSVASGLQETQYF.